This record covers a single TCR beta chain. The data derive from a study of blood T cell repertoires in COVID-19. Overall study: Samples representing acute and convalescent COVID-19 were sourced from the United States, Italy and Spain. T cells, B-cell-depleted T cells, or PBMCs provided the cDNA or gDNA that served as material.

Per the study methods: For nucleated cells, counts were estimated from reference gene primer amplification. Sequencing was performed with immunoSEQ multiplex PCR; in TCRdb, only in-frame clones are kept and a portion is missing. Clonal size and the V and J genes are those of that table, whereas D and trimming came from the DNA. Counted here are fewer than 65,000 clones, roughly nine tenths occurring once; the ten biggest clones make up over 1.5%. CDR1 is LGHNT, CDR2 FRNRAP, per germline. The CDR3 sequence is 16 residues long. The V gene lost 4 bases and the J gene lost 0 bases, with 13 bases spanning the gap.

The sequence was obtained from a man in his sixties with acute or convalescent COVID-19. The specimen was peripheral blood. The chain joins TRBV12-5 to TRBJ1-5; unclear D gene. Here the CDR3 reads CASGSVTFGSNQPQHF. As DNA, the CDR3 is TGTGCTAGTGGTTCCGTGACATTCGGTAGCAATCAGCCCCAGCATTTT.